The entry that follows covers one T cell receptor (beta chain) sequence. In this sample, this clonotype turned up a few times. Its recognized antigen is unknown. Base-call qualities are not available, and no considerably larger clone is one nucleotide away. Libraries were prepared through RACE. Instrument on record: NextSeq 500. During library preparation, unique molecular identifiers were attached to individual cDNA molecules so that TCRs could be counted quantitatively and reproducibly. Each blood RNA sample was used to sequence both TCR alpha and TCR beta chains. The source study handled its data this way. The median number of TCRs per sample was 85,000 to 100,000, ranging from roughly 20,000 to 700,000. V, J and CDR3 annotation of the TCR reads was carried out using the Decombinator software suite. Every sample was subsampled to the same number of TCRs (28,000) for the PS versus PT1 abundance plots. TCRs were defined as expanded if absent before sensitization and observed at least eight times at the 2-week time point. The public sequencing data were trimmed at Q25 with fastp and processed into clonotypes with MiXCR by TCRdb, which kept only in-frame beta chains. Under each unique CDR3 protein, matching rows form one entry showing the most common genes and DNA. The V and J calls were determined by TCRdb, not by the authors. The sample table shows 75,000 to 100,000 distinct CDR3 sequences, and approximately 10% are seen once. In total, the top ten clones hold 3.5% of the sample.

This sample is drawn from a study of human T cells and chemical hapten exposure (dated by TCRdb to the early 2020s). In terms of the full investigation: For sensitization, 2% DPC in acetone was applied to a roughly 2 cm by roughly 2 cm area of upper inner arm skin. Patients additionally received weekly therapeutic DPC doses to the scalp throughout the roughly 24-week study period. Patch testing on the upper back used Finn chambers containing 0.01% DPC, with scoring done after 6 days according to International Contact Dermatitis Research Group standards. Most of the patients in the cohort were female, and the cohort covered alopecia areata with under or over 50% scalp involvement, alopecia totalis and alopecia universalis. Libraries were pooled for sequencing, and variation in per-sample TCR yields was attributed mainly to small differences in library volumes within the pool. This study followed changes in the peripheral blood TCR repertoire in vivo during primary and secondary sensitization of alopecia patients to the hapten diphenylcyclopropenone (DPC). Blood samples were taken from patients before sensitization (week 0) and then at 2, 6 and about 24 weeks after DPC sensitization. Roughly 30 alopecia patients gave blood for TCR sequencing at one to four time points (pre-sensitization, 2, 6 and 24 weeks).

The CDR3 sequence holds 15 residues, the cysteine and phenylalanine included. Solely the CDR3 DNA is kept, with 45 bases framed from the first base. The time point label, as the study defines it: patch test 1, 2 weeks after DPC sensitization. The intended sense of this specimen's treatment or condition label: therapeutic diphenylcyclopropenone sensitization with weekly scalp DPC. At each patch-test visit, blood was drawn before the patch test was applied. Patients were eligible if aged 18 to 70, diagnosed with alopecia and judged suitable for DPC therapy, and pregnant patients were excluded. Total RNA was extracted from unfractionated whole blood collected in Tempus Blood RNA tubes. Study-wide conclusions, independent of this receptor: Patch test score was positively correlated with the number of PT1 expanded TCRs, with significance at thresholds 8, 16 and 32 but not at 4. Because all patients had alopecia, a presumed autoimmune disease, the immune response of the patients might differ from that of healthy individuals. Compared with pre-sensitization or healthy control sets, expanded TCRs formed significantly more large CDR3 similarity clusters, which is consistent with antigen-driven responses. DPC sensitization did not change how many TCRs were above 1 in 1000 frequency, and no evidence was found of alterations in global repertoire structure. After repeated subsampling, the strength of the expansion versus patch-test correlation and the threshold at which it became significant changed.

The TCR was taken from a woman aged 55-70 years with alopecia areata. Some clones in this sample may be carry-over from other donors' samples. This specimen consisted of whole blood, obtained in connection with sensitization to the hapten diphenylcyclopropenone (DPC). Recombination joined TRBV21-1 with TRBJ1-2; the table's D gene call, TRBD1, was not cross checked with the DNA. TRBV21-1 is assigned pseudogene status. The CDR3 reads as follows: CASSSLRERNYGYTF. The DNA is TGTGCCAGCAGCAGTCTCCGGGAAAGGAACTATGGCTACACCTTC.